These 18 T cell receptor beta chains were sequenced from one sample in a study of blood T cells in healthy people across ages (dated by TCRdb to about 2015). Library method: 5' RACE. The sequencing machine was an Illumina HiSeq 2500. A second PCR of about 7 to 12 cycles was performed with a sample-barcoded 5' primer and a J-beta primer mix. TCRdb trimmed the raw reads at Q25, called clones with MiXCR and kept productive beta chains. Rows are combined by CDR3 protein, so each entry shows the most common genes and DNA. Across this sample there are roughly 680,000 distinct CDR3 sequences, with about 21% seen only once. Under 4% of the sample rests with the top ten. What was sequenced was blood. These receptors came from a man between 65 and 85 years old in good health.

This clonotype was observed a few times. The rearrangement links TRBV29-1 to TRBJ2-1; perhaps TRBD2 as D (5 bases). Trimming took off 6 bases at V and 0 bases at J, with 18 bases between the two ends. The CDR3 sequence is 16 residues long. Germline assignment: CDR1 SQVTM and CDR2 ANQGSEA. Here the CDR3 DNA reads TGCAGCGTCCCCCGAGTAGCGTTGAGCTCCTACAATGAGCAGTTCTTC. Amino acid sequence: CSVPRVALSSYNEQFF.

The table lists this clonotype with a few counts. Written as DNA, the CDR3 is TGTGCCAGCAGAGCTACAGGGGGCACTGAAGCTTTCTTT. Amino acids: CASRATGGTEAFF. The V gene is TRBV6-2 or TRBV6-3, the J gene TRBJ1-1, with 8 nucleotides matching TRBD1. The germline gives CDR1 MNHEY, CDR2 SVGEGT. V trimming: 6 bases; J trimming: 4 bases; junction bases outside the gene matches: 4. This CDR3 has 13 residues.

This clonotype was counted a few times. One junction end disagrees with the germline gene, perhaps due to a read error. The chain uses TRBV18 and TRBJ2-5; unclear D gene. Germline values: CDR1 KGHSH, CDR2 LQKENI. The length of the CDR3 is 13 residues. CDR3 region: CASSPATQETQCF. In DNA, the CDR3 is TGTGCCAGCTCGCCAGCGACCCAAGAGACCCAGTGCTTC.

This clonotype occurred a few times. The genes are TRBV5-6 and TRBJ2-5; perhaps TRBD2 as D (5 bases). The J call is doubtful: the DNA matches TRBJ2-1 better. Germline-derived CDR1 and CDR2 are SGHDT and YYEEEE. The CDR3 has 15 amino acids. As DNA, the CDR3 is TGTGCCAGCAGCCTCAGGACTGGCTATTACAATGAGCAGTTCTTC. It encodes CASSLRTGYYNEQFF.

The chain has TRBV6-1 and TRBJ2-5, with 8 nucleotides matching TRBD2. Gene TRBJ2-7 matches the end of the DNA better, so the J call may be wrong. Looked up from germline, CDR1 is MNHNS and CDR2 is SASEGT. The CDR3 length is 13 residues. The CDR3 reads CASLAGARYEQYF. CDR3 nucleotides: TGTGCCAGCCTAGCGGGCGCTCGCTACGAGCAGTACTTC.

The chain couples TRBV5-1 to TRBJ2-7; a possible D gene is TRBD2 (5 bases). The CDR3 contains 15 residues. CDR1 is SGHRS, CDR2 YFSETQ, per germline. The V end was cut by 0 bases, the J end by 0 bases, with 10 bases between. The CDR3 loop reads CASSLALAHSYEQYF. DNA for the CDR3: TGCGCCAGCAGCTTGGCCCTAGCCCACTCCTACGAGCAGTACTTC.

The table lists this clonotype with many counts. The rearrangement uses TRBV27 and TRBJ2-6; D is possibly TRBD2 (6 bases). The CDR3 is made up of 17 amino acids. Germline V gene data show CDR1 as MNHEY and CDR2 as SMNVEV (reference sequence). Trimming cost V 6 bases and J 0 bases, with 15 bases left between them. The chain's CDR3 is CASRRTTFASGANVLTF. In DNA form, the CDR3 reads TGTGCCAGCAGGAGGACTACCTTTGCCTCTGGGGCCAACGTCCTGACTTTC. Full variable domain (rest looked up from reference TRBV27 and TRBJ2-6): EAQVTQNPRYLITVTGKKLTVTCSQNMNHEYMSWYRQDPGLGLRQIYYSMNVEVTDKGDVPEGYKVSRKEKRNFPLILESPSPNQTSLYFCASRRTTFASGANVLTFGAGSRLTVL.

The chain is built from TRBV28 and TRBJ2-1; no definite D call. Germline V lookup: CDR1 MDHEN, CDR2 SYDVKM. V lost 3 bases, J lost 4 bases, and 19 bases lay in between. This CDR3 is 17 amino acids long. CDR3 in amino acids: CASSFDTSAAYYNEQFF. The CDR3 nucleotides are TGTGCCAGCAGTTTTGACACCTCGGCGGCCTATTACAATGAGCAGTTCTTC.

This chain connects TRBV7-2 to TRBJ1-2; D uncertain. Germline V gene lookup returns CDR1 SGHTA and CDR2 FQGNSA. This CDR3 spans 13 amino acids. V dropped 1 base and J dropped 14 bases, with 17 bases sitting between them. The CDR3 nucleotides are TGTGCCAGCAGCTTAGAATCAGTCGGCCCCTGTACCTTC. This sequence encodes CASSLESVGPCTF. Looking up the rest from reference TRBV7-2 and TRBJ1-2 gives the full variable domain: GAGVSQSPSNKVTEKGKDVELRCDPISGHTALYWYRQSLGQGLEFLIYFQGNSAPDKSGLPSDRFSAERTGGSVSTLTIQRTQQEDSAVYLCASSLESVGPCTFGSGTRLTVV.

This clonotype was counted only a few times. As the CDR3 is not closed by the conserved phenylalanine or tryptophan, this likely results from a read error. The V gene is TRBV7-8, the J gene TRBJ2-1; D gene ambiguous. The V gene's germline CDR1 is SGHVS and CDR2 FQNEAQ. CDR3 length: 16 residues. Deletions cut 0 bases from V and 5 bases from J, with 14 bases between. In DNA form, the CDR3 reads TGTGCCAGCAGCTTAGCGGGAATTACGGATCACAATGAGCAGTTCCTC. Translating gives CASSLAGITDHNEQFL.

This clonotype turned up a few times. This rearrangement joins TRBV20-1 to TRBJ2-3; the D is unclear. Germline V lookup: CDR1 DFQATT, CDR2 SNEGSKA (reference sequence). V lost 0 bases and J 5 bases, leaving 9 bases between the germline ends. This CDR3 is 13 amino acids long. This CDR3 is CSARDGGRDTQYF. In nucleotides, the CDR3 is TGCAGTGCTAGAGATGGTGGCAGAGATACGCAGTATTTT.

This clonotype appeared many times. The chain uses TRBV20-1 and TRBJ2-7; no definite D call. V was clipped by 3 bases and J by 0 bases, with 12 bases between them. CDR3 length: 14 amino acids. Per the germline V gene, CDR1 is DFQATT and CDR2 is SNEGSKA (reference sequence). The CDR3 DNA sequence: TGCAGTGCTAGCGCAGGCCTAAGCTCCTACGAGCAGTACTTC. It codes for CSASAGLSSYEQYF.

This clonotype showed up just a few times. V and J are TRBV5-1 and TRBJ2-6; D remains ambiguous. CDR1 SGHRS and CDR2 YFSETQ come from the germline V gene. V lost 1 base and J lost 0, with 5 bases in between. The CDR3 loop spans 15 amino acids. CDR3 loop: CASSLPSSGANVLTF. In nucleotides, the CDR3 is TGCGCCAGCAGCTTGCCGAGCTCTGGGGCCAACGTCCTGACTTTC.

This clonotype has just a few counts. The chain couples TRBV28 to TRBJ2-1, with D tentatively TRBD1 (6 bases). V was cut by 7 bases and J by 3 bases, with 13 bases left in between. CDR1 MDHEN and CDR2 SYDVKM come from the germline V gene. CDR3 size: 14 residues. The CDR3 DNA follows: TGTGCCAGCATCCCGGGACAACTCTACAATGAGCAGTTCTTC. Residues: CASIPGQLYNEQFF. The full variable domain, its missing parts supplied by reference TRBV28 and TRBJ2-1, is DVKVTQSSRYLVKRTGEKVFLECVQDMDHENMFWYRQDPGLGLRLIYFSYDVKMKEKGDIPEGYSVSREKKERFSLILESASTNQTSMYLCASIPGQLYNEQFFGPGTRLTVL.

This rearrangement joins TRBV3-1 to TRBJ2-2; 14 positions match TRBD2. The CDR3 has 16 residues. Germline V gene lookup returns CDR1 LGHDT and CDR2 YNNKEL (reference sequence). The junction had 5 bases not matched to a gene; V was cut back by 6 bases and J by 5 bases. The CDR3 bases are TGTGCCAGCAGAGGGACTAGCGGGAGATCGACCGGGGAGCTGTTTTTT. As protein: CASRGTSGRSTGELFF.

This clonotype was detected ten times or more. This chain uses TRBV6-2 or TRBV6-3 with TRBJ2-7; D may be TRBD1 (6 bases). The germline V gene encodes CDR1 MNHEY and CDR2 SVGEGT. The CDR3 length is 12 residues. V was cut by 5 bases and J by 4 bases, with 9 bases left in between. The CDR3 nucleotides are TGTGCCAGCAGTAAGGACAGTTACGAGCAGTACTTC. Its translation: CASSKDSYEQYF.

This clonotype was seen a few times. The genes are TRBV7-2 and TRBJ2-1, with TRBD2 matching 9 bases. With 6 bases clipped from V and 7 bases from J, the junction kept 10 bases outside the gene matches. Germline V gene sequence: CDR1 SGHTA, CDR2 FQGNSA. This CDR3 region has 15 residues. The CDR3 nucleotides read TGTGCCAGCAGGCGGGTAGCGGGAGTAGAAAATGAGCAGTTCTTC. Protein sequence: CASRRVAGVENEQFF.

The chain links TRBV29-1 to TRBJ2-1; D perhaps matches TRBD2 (6 bases). The CDR3 has 10 residues. Trimming took off 7 bases at V and 7 bases at J, with 8 bases between the two ends. Germline lookup yields CDR1 SQVTM and CDR2 ANQGSEA. The CDR3: CSATSNEQFF. For the CDR3, the DNA is TGCAGCGCGACTAGTAATGAGCAGTTCTTC.